Listed below are T cell receptor beta chains from one sample, sequenced in a study of T cells in Graves' hyperthyroidism and ophthalmopathy. TCRdb re-analysed the multiplex PCR reads in MiXCR, keeping a single row per CDR3 protein. Seen here are some 490,000 distinct CDR3 sequences, roughly 22% observed once, and the top ten hold approximately 54%. Sequences were obtained from blood. The receptors originated from a woman aged 70-85 years with Graves' ophthalmopathy. CDR3s include the opening cysteine and the closing phenylalanine or tryptophan. Each record gives: J gene, V gene, D gene, clone size, CDR3 protein. A D gene is named only where the DNA matches it firmly. Clone size is not always given. Where it is, it says once, few, many or a class for expanded clones.

TRBJ2-7	TRBV30	-	once	CAWGAGTAGYEQYF
TRBJ2-7	TRBV20-1	TRBD1	-	CSADGQGFYEQYF
TRBJ2-7	TRBV30	-	-	CAWNTGSSYEQYF
TRBJ2-2	TRBV27	-	-	CASSLRPFFTGELFF
TRBJ2-7	TRBV5-1	-	many	CASSQSAMGPNSYEQYF
TRBJ1-4	TRBV2	-	few	CASSEARGGGLGEKLFF
TRBJ2-1	TRBV3-1	-	many	CASSQERGEQFF
TRBJ2-5	TRBV12-5	TRBD1	-	CASGLVLSTGGKTQYF
TRBJ1-3	TRBV6-5	-	few	CASSSGLSLAGNTIYF
TRBJ2-3	TRBV10-1	-	-	CASSESAGLGDTQYF
TRBJ1-1	TRBV12-3/TRBV12-4	-	many	CASSPEHRITEAFF
TRBJ2-7	TRBV6-2/TRBV6-3	-	few	CASTTGPGGIYEQYF
TRBJ2-7	TRBV18	-	many	CASSPVSYEQYF
TRBJ2-7	TRBV5-1	-	few	CASSLGTEYEQYF
TRBJ2-1	TRBV7-3	TRBD2	few	CASSLGPLSGRVDEQFF
TRBJ2-2	TRBV12-5	-	-	CASGLWQGDTGELFF
TRBJ1-4	TRBV24-1	TRBD1	-	CATSDLRGQGLNEKLFF
TRBJ1-2	TRBV6-2/TRBV6-3	-	-	CASTYSSGDGYTF
TRBJ2-7	TRBV3-1	TRBD2	many	CASSPRGGTYEQYF
TRBJ2-7	TRBV20-1	-	few	CSASIVFTRAGAREQYF
TRBJ2-5	TRBV3-1	-	-	CASSHPLTGAPVIRETQYF